The source of this T cell receptor beta chain is a study of T-cell reconstitution after alpha-beta-depleted transplantation in children. General study findings and limits: Several hundred rapidly expanded clones from non-depleted graft cells reportedly supplied alpha-beta T cells about two months post-transplant. TCRbeta diversity was high at day 60 in some patients (a result of surviving recipient T cells and thymic progenitors). T-cell counts and diversity at one year following transplant were attributed mainly to newly produced T cells.

Unique molecular identifiers were incorporated during preparation of the TCRbeta library. TCRdb used MiXCR to reprocess the PCR reads, holding one entry per CDR3 protein. The sample carries about 980,000 distinct CDR3 sequences, 25% to 35% recorded once. Notes on this clonotype: Its specificity is not known.

The length of the CDR3 is 15 residues. Trimming left V 3 bases short and J 4 bases short, with 17 bases between. Looked up from germline, CDR1 is DFQATT and CDR2 is SNEGSKA (reference sequence). The sample here was PBMCs, mostly from graft donor cells, taken 360 days after TCRalphabeta/CD19-depleted stem cell transplant. This clonotype was obtained from a boy younger than two who had a stem cell transplant for SCID, so the T cells may come from the graft donor. J is TRBJ2-3 and V is TRBV20-1; D tentatively reads TRBD1 or TRBD2 (5 bases each). CDR3 in DNA: TGCAGTGCTAGGATGCGCTCCCAGGGAGCAGATACGCAGTATTTT. Protein product: CSARMRSQGADTQYF.